This TCR beta chain appears in the sequencing data of a study of identical twins' blood T cells. TCRdb passed the 5' RACE reads through MiXCR, listing each CDR3 protein once. This table holds roughly 340,000 distinct CDR3 sequences, about 28% found once. This clonotype has more than one count but fewer than ten. The junction departs from the called germline gene at one end, perhaps through a read error. Germline values: CDR1 SGDLS, CDR2 YYNGEE. The CDR3 is 14 amino acids. This chain connects TRBV9 to TRBJ2-7; D is uncertain. The source material was PBMCs. The TCR originated in a woman between 18 and 50 years old in good health. The CDR3 DNA follows: TGTGCCAGCAGCGCAGGTTATGGGTCCTACGAGCAGTGCTTC. It specifies CASSAGYGSYEQCF.